This T cell receptor (beta chain) was sequenced in a study of control samples from healthy donors and cancer patients. Repertoires were generated with immunoSEQ multiplex PCR, while TCRdb's copy carries only in-frame clones and drops some. The sample shows roughly 130,000 clones, approximately 90% of them seen only once. V was clipped by 6 bases and J by 2 bases, with 14 bases between them. CDR3 length: 14 amino acids. Germline values: CDR1 MNHEY, CDR2 SVGAGI. The origin of this receptor is a man younger than 35 in good health. Material for sequencing was blood. The chain carries TRBV6-5 and TRBJ2-7, with D possibly being TRBD1 or TRBD2 (7 bases each). The CDR3 DNA follows: TGTGCCAGCAGCGAGCGGGACAGTACCTACGAGCAGTACTTC. It is translated as CASSERDSTYEQYF.